This T cell receptor (beta chain) is from a study of PD-L1 blockade in urothelial cancer (dated by TCRdb to about 2017). Looking at the study overall: Therapy was started in about 2014 for all patients, and atezolizumab 1,200 mg was administered intravenously every 3 weeks. Some 30 patients had pretreatment blood TCR-seq, roughly 25 had at least one posttreatment blood collection, and roughly 25 had tumor TCR-seq. Whole exome sequencing and RNA sequencing of pretreatment tumors were performed alongside TCR sequencing in the same patients. Blood samples yielded a median of roughly 140,000 T cells and more than 80,000 unique TCRs, with median clonality around 0.084. Pretreatment tumor samples, along with matched peripheral blood serially collected before and after atezolizumab treatment, were subjected to TCR sequencing. The study, an exploratory multi-omic analysis, examined somatic, immune and clinical correlates of response to PD-L1 blockade with atezolizumab in urothelial cancer. An ECOG performance status of 0 or 1 was recorded for the patients, and 0 to 3 prior chemotherapy regimens had been received by the patients. Blood samples were analyzed 3 weeks after the start of treatment (second dose) and 6 weeks after the start of treatment. About 85% of the 29 patients were males with bladder-origin urothelial cancer, and about 65% of the roughly 30 reported a prior smoking history. Durable clinical benefit was achieved by nine patients and was not achieved by 20 patients. Durable clinical benefit meant progression-free survival longer than 6 months, and TCR features were also tested against progression-free and overall survival.

Per the publication, the time point label means: peripheral blood 6 weeks after treatment start. The cohort included 29 patients with locally advanced or metastatic urothelial carcinoma who were treated at Memorial Sloan Kettering on a trial protocol. Peripheral blood mononuclear cells were collected from each patient pretreatment and during treatment, giving between 1 and 8 total time points per patient. The Qiagen DNeasy Blood extraction kit was used to purify genomic DNA from total PBMCs and from tumor samples. PBMCs were collected pretreatment and during treatment and were isolated and stored as previously described. CDR1 and CDR2, looked up from the germline V gene, are SGHRS and YFSETQ. V is pared back by 4 bases and J by 5 bases, with 18 bases lying between the germline termini. The CDR3 starts with the cysteine, ends with the phenylalanine, and has 15 residues. The kept DNA is CDR3 alone, 45 bases in frame from the first base.

Details on this clone: Which antigen it targets is not known. Per-base qualities were not stored, and no clone one base away is much larger.

Synthetic TCR analog templates were spiked into each PCR so that absolute template abundance could be estimated from read counts. Using the immunoSEQ assay, TCRbeta CDR3 regions were amplified from genomic DNA with bias-controlled V and J gene primers. Sequencing of rearranged TCRbeta segments was done at approximately 20X coverage. The published analysis was carried out like this. Sequencing errors were corrected by clustering and CDR3s were annotated against IMGT to assign V, D and J genes. Only productive TCRbeta rearrangements were used in downstream analyses, excluding out-of-frame or stop-codon sequences. Clonality was computed as one minus Shannon entropy normalized by the log of the number of unique productive sequences. Clones differing between time points or between blood and tumor were identified by Fisher's exact test with Benjamini-Hochberg correction at adjusted p below 0.01. Imported from immuneACCESS, the table was reduced by TCRdb to in-frame sequences with V and J called. These copies leave out some clones; in studies compared against another copy, an unresolved V gene accounts for under half, and the cause of the remainder is not known. Clone size and V and J calls were adopted from that table, with D and trimming inferred from the DNA. The sample yields under 50,000 clones; approximately 86% were counted once. The ten top clones hold over 20% of the sample.

Study-level results and caveats: Because the sample size was small (n ≈ 29) and many of the analyses were exploratory, the results are meant to be hypothesis-generating. Patients with durable benefit showed greater expansion of tumor-associated TCR clones in peripheral blood 3 weeks after starting treatment (n ≈ 20, p = 0.022). Improved progression-free and overall survival was associated with having pretreatment peripheral blood TCR clonality below the median.

The sample was PBMCs, taken around atezolizumab (anti-PD-L1) treatment. Recombination connected TRBV5-1 to TRBJ2-5; TRBD1 is a weak D gene call, 5 bases matching. This TCR was recovered from a man aged 60-69 years with urothelial cancer. The CDR3 reads CASSLRVQAFETQYF. The sequence in DNA is TGCGCCAGCAGCCTCAGGGTTCAGGCTTTCGAGACCCAGTACTTC.